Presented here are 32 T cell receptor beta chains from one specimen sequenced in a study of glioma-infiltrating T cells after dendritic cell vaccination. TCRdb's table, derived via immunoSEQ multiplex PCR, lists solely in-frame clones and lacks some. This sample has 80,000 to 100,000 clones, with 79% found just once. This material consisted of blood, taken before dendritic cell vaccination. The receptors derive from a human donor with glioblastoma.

Here the CDR3 DNA reads TGTGCCAGCGGAGGTACTCTGAACAGCTATGGCTACACCTTC. Translating gives CASGGTLNSYGYTF. This chain connects TRBV7-9 to TRBJ1-2; no firm D call. The germline V and J ends were trimmed by 8 bases and 4 bases, with 17 bases remaining between them. The CDR3 spans 14 residues. From germline, CDR1 is SEHNR and CDR2 FQNEAQ (reference sequence).

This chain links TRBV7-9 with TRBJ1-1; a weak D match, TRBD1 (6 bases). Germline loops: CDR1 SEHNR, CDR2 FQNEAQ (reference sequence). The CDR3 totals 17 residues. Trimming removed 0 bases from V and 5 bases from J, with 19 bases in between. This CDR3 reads CASSLAMAGDFETEAFF. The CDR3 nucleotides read TGTGCCAGCAGCTTAGCTATGGCAGGGGATTTCGAGACTGAAGCTTTCTTT.

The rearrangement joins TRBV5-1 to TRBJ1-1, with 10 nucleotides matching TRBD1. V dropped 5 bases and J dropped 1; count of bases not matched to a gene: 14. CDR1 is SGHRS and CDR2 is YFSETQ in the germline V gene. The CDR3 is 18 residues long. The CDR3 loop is CASRSDRGRGGRNTEAFF. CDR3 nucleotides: TGCGCCAGCAGATCTGACAGGGGGCGCGGAGGGAGGAACACTGAAGCTTTCTTT.

The CDR3 sequence is CASSAHSPNYGYTF. In DNA, the CDR3 is TGTGCCAGCAGCGCACATTCACCTAACTATGGCTACACCTTC. The chain uses TRBV9 and TRBJ1-2, with no clear D. This CDR3 has 14 residues. CDR1 and CDR2 (germline): SGDLS, YYNGEE. V was trimmed by 3 bases and J by 0 bases, leaving 9 bases between them.

CDR3 residues: CASIILGLPYEQYF. For the CDR3, the DNA is TGTGCCAGCATTATACTGGGACTGCCCTACGAGCAGTACTTC. V is TRBV2 and J is TRBJ2-7, with D possibly TRBD2 on 6 matching bases. CDR1 SNHLY and CDR2 FYNNEI come from the germline V gene. The germline V and J ends were trimmed by 7 bases and 2 bases, with 15 bases remaining between them. This CDR3 is built from 14 residues. Looking up the rest from reference TRBV2 and TRBJ2-7 gives the full variable domain: EPEVTQTPSHQVTQMGQEVILRCVPISNHLYFYWYRQILGQKVEFLVSFYNNEISEKSEIFDDQFSVERPDGSNFTLKIRSTKLEDSAMYFCASIILGLPYEQYFGPGTRLTVT.

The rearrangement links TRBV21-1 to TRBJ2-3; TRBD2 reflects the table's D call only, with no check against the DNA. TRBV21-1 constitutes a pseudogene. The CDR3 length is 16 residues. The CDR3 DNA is TGTGCCAGCAGCAAATGTCGCGGGGGGGGCGCAGATACGCAGTATTTT. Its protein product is CASSKCRGGGADTQYF.

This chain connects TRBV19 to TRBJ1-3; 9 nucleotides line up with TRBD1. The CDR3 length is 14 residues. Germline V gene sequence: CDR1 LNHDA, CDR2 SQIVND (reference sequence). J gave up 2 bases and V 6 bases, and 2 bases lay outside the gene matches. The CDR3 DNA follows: TGTGCCAGTAGCCGGGACAGGGCTGGAAACACCATATATTTT. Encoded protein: CASSRDRAGNTIYF.

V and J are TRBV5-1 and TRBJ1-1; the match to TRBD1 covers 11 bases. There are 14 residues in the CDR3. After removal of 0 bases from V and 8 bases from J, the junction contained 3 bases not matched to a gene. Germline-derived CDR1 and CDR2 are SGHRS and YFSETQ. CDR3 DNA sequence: TGCGCCAGCAGCTTGGGGGACAGGGGGATCGAAGCTTTCTTT. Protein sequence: CASSLGDRGIEAFF.

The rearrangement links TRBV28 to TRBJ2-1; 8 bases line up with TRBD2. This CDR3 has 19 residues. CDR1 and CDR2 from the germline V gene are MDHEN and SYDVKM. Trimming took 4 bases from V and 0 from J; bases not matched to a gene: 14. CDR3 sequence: CASSSGLSGRFSSYNEQFF. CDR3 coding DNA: TGTGCCAGCAGTTCGGGACTAAGCGGGAGATTTAGCTCCTACAATGAGCAGTTCTTC.

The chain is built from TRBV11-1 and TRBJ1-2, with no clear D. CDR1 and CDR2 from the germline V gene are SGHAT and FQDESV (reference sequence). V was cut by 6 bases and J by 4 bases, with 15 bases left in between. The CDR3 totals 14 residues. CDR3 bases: TGTGCCAGCAGTAAGTGGGAGACCTCCTATGGCTACACCTTC. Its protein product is CASSKWETSYGYTF.

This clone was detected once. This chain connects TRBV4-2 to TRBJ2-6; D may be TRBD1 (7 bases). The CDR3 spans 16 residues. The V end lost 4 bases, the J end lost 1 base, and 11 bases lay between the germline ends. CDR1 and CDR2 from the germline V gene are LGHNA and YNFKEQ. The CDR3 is CASSRRGDSGANVLTF. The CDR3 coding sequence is TGTGCCAGCAGCCGCAGGGGGGATTCTGGGGCCAACGTCCTGACTTTC.

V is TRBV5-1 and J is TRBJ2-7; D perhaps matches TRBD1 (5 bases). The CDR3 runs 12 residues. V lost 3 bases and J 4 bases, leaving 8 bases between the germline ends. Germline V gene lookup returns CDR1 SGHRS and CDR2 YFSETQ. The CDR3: CASSSPGYEQYF. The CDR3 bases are TGCGCCAGCAGCTCTCCAGGGTACGAGCAGTACTTC.

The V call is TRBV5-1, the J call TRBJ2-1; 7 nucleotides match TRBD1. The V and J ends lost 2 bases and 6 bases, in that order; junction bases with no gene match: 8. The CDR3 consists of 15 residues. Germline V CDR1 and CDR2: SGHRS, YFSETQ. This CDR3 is CASSFRTGSANEQFF. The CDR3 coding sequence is TGCGCCAGCAGCTTTCGGACAGGTTCCGCCAATGAGCAGTTCTTC. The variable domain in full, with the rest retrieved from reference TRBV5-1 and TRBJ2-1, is KAGVTQTPRYLIKTRGQQVTLSCSPISGHRSVSWYQQTPGQGLQFLFEYFSETQRNKGNFPGRFSGRQFSNSRSEMNVSTLELGDSALYLCASSFRTGSANEQFFGPGTRLTVL.

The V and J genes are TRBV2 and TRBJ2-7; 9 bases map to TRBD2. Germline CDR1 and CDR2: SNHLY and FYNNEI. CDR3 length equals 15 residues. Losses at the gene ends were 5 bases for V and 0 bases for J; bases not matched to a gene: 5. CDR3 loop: CASSSLAGLSYEQYF. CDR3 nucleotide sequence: TGTGCCAGCAGTAGCCTAGCGGGGCTCTCCTACGAGCAGTACTTC.

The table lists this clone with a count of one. CDR3 in DNA: TGTGCCAGCAGCTTAGGACTAGCGGGGGCCCTAAGCTACGAGCAGTACTTC. Translation: CASSLGLAGALSYEQYF. This chain connects TRBV5-4 to TRBJ2-7, with 13 nucleotides matching TRBD2. Trimming took 2 bases from V and 3 from J; bases not matched to a gene: 8. Germline values: CDR1 SGHNT, CDR2 YYREEE (reference sequence). There are 17 residues in the CDR3.

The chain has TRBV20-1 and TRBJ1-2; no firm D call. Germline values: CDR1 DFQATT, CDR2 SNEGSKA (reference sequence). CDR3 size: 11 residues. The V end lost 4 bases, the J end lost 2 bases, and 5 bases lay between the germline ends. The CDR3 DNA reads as TGCAGTGCTATCCGGAACTATGGCTACACCTTC. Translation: CSAIRNYGYTF.

The CDR3 nucleotides read TGCAGCGACGACGGGAACTATGGCTACACCTTC. Its protein is CSDDGNYGYTF. The rearrangement uses TRBV29-1 and TRBJ1-2, with D uncertain. This CDR3 comprises 11 residues. Germline V lookup: CDR1 SQVTM, CDR2 ANQGSEA. V was clipped by 7 bases and J by 2 bases, with 8 bases between them.

The CDR3 bases are TGTGCCAGCAGCTTGCAAGGGAGTTGGGACTATGGCTACACCTTC. Its translation is CASSLQGSWDYGYTF. This chain uses TRBV5-5 with TRBJ1-2; unclear D gene. This CDR3 contains 15 residues. V was cut by 1 base and J by 3 bases, with 13 bases left in between. CDR1 SGHKS and CDR2 YYEKEE come from the germline V gene (reference sequence).

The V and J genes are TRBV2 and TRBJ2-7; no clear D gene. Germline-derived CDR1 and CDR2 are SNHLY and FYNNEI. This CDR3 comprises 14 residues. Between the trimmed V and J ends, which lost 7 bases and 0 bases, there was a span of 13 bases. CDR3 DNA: TGTGCCAGCAATCCTAGTCCAAGCTCCTACGAGCAGTACTTC. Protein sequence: CASNPSPSSYEQYF.

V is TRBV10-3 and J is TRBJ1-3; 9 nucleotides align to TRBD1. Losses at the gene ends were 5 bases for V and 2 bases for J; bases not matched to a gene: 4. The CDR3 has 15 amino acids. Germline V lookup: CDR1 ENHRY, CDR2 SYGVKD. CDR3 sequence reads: CAISSGQGTGNTIYF. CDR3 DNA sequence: TGTGCCATCAGTTCGGGACAGGGAACTGGAAACACCATATATTTT.

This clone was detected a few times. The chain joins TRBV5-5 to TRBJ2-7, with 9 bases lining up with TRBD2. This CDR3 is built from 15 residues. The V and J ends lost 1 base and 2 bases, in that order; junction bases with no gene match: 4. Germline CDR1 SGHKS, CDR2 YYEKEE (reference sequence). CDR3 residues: CASSLWGGRAYEQYF. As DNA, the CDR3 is TGTGCCAGCAGCTTGTGGGGCGGGAGGGCCTACGAGCAGTACTTC.

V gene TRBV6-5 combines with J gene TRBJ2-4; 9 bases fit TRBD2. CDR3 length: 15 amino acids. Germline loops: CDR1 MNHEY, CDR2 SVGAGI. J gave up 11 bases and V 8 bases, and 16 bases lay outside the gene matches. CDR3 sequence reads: CASRGGTSLSGVQYF. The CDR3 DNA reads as TGTGCCAGCCGGGGCGGGACTAGCCTCTCGGGGGTTCAGTACTTC.

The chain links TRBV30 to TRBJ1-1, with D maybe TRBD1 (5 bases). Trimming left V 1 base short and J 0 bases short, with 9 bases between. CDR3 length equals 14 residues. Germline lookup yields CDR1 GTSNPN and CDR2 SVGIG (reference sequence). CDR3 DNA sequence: TGTGCCTGGAGTGATACAGGACTGAACACTGAAGCTTTCTTT. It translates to CAWSDTGLNTEAFF.

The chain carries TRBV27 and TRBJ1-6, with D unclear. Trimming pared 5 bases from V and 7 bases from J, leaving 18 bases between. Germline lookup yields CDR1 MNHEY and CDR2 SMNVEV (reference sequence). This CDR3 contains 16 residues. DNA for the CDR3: TGTGCCAGCAGTCTAACCGGGTCCGCGAAGAATTCACCCCTCCACTTT. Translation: CASSLTGSAKNSPLHF.

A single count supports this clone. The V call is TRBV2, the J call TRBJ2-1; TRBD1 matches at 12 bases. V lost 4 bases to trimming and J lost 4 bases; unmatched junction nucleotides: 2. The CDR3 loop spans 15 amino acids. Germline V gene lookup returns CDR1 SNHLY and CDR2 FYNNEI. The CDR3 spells CASSGDRGPYNEQFF. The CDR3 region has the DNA TGTGCCAGCAGTGGGGACAGGGGGCCGTACAATGAGCAGTTCTTC.

The CDR3 bases are TGCAGCGTTGAAGAGGGGCCAAACTATGGCTACACCTTC. Protein: CSVEEGPNYGYTF. The chain has TRBV29-1 and TRBJ1-2; possibly TRBD1 for D (5 bases). The CDR3 sequence is 13 residues long. The V gene's germline CDR1 is SQVTM and CDR2 ANQGSEA. V gave up 0 bases and J gave up 2 bases, with 7 bases separating them. Complete variable domain (other parts from reference TRBV29-1 and TRBJ1-2): SAVISQKPSRDICQRGTSLTIQCQVDSQVTMMFWYRQQPGQSLTLIATANQGSEATYESGFVIDKFPISRPNLTFSTLTVSNMSPEDSSIYLCSVEEGPNYGYTFGSGTRLTVV.

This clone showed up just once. CDR3 in amino acids: CASSRTGTGLREQYF. As DNA, the CDR3 is TGTGCCAGCAGCCGGACCGGGACAGGTCTTCGGGAGCAGTACTTC. The rearrangement joins TRBV5-4 to TRBJ2-7; 8 positions match TRBD1. CDR1 is SGHNT and CDR2 is YYREEE in the germline V gene (reference sequence). The CDR3 runs to 15 residues. V lost 4 bases and J lost 7; bases outside the gene matches: 13.

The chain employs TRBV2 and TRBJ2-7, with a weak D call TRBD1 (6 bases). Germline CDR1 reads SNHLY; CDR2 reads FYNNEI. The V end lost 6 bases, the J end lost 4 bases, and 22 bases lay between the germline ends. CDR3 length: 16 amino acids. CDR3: CASSADRIIGAYEQYF. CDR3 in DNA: TGTGCCAGCAGCGCCGACAGGATCATCGGGGCATACGAGCAGTACTTC.

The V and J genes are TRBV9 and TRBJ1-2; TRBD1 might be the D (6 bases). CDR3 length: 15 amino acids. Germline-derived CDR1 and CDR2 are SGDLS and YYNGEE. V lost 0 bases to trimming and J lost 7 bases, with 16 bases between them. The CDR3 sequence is CASSVDWRGQGGYTF. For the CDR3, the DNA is TGTGCCAGCAGCGTAGATTGGCGGGGGCAAGGTGGCTACACCTTC.

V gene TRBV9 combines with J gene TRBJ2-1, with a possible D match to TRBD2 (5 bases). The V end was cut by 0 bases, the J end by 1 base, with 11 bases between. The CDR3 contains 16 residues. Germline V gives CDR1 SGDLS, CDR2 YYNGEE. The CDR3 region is CASSVGAAGSYNEQFF. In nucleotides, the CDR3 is TGTGCCAGCAGCGTAGGAGCGGCAGGTTCCTACAATGAGCAGTTCTTC.

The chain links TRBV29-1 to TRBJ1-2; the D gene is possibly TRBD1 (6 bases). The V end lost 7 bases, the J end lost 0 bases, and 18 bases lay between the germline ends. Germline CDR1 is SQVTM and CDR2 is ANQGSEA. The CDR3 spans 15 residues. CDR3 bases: TGCAGCGCTGAGGGGGGGGGCGGTACTAACTATGGCTACACCTTC. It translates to CSAEGGGGTNYGYTF.

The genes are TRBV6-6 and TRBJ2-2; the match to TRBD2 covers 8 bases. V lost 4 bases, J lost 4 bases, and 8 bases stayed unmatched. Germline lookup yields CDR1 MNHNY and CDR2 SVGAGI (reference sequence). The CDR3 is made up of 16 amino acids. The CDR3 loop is CASSSLAGQGTGELFF. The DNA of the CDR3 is TGTGCCAGCAGTTCTCTAGCGGGCCAGGGCACCGGGGAGCTGTTTTTT.